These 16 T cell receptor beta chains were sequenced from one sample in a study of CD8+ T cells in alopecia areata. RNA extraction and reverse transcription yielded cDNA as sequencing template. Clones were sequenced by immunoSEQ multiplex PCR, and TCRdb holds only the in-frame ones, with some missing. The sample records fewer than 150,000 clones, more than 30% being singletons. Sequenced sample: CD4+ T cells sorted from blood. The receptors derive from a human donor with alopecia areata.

CDR3 amino acids: CSGLRRGTEQFF. As DNA, the CDR3 is TGCAGCGGATTGAGGAGGGGGACTGAGCAGTTCTTC. The gene calls are TRBV29-1 and TRBJ2-1, with D possibly called TRBD1 or TRBD2 (6 bases each). V lost 7 bases to trimming and J lost 9 bases, with 16 bases between them. Per germline, CDR1 SQVTM and CDR2 ANQGSEA. CDR3 length equals 12 residues.

This CDR3 reads CASSPGQGVYNEQFF. Here the CDR3 DNA reads TGTGCCAGCTCCCCCGGACAGGGAGTGTACAATGAGCAGTTCTTC. The chain uses TRBV18 and TRBJ2-1; 8 positions agree with TRBD1. The CDR3 is 15 residues long. Trimming at V came to 6 bases and at J to 4 bases, leaving 8 bases not matched to a gene. Germline V gene data show CDR1 as KGHSH and CDR2 as LQKENI.

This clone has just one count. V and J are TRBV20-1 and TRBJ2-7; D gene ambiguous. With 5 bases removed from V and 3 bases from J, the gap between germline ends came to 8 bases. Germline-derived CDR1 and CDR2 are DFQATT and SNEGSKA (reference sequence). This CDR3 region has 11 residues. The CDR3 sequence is CSAPRYYEQYF. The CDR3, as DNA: TGCAGTGCTCCTAGATACTACGAGCAGTACTTC.

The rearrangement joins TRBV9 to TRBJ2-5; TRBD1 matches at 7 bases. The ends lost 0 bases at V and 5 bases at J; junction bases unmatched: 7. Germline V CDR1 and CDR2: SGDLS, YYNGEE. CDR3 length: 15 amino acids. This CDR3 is CASSVDVGGKETQYF. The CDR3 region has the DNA TGTGCCAGCAGCGTAGATGTAGGGGGCAAGGAGACCCAGTACTTC.

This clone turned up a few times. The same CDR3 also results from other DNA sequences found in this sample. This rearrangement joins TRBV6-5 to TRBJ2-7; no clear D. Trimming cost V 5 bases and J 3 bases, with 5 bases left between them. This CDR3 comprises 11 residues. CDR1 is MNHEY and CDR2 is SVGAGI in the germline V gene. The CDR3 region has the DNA TGTGCCAGCAGTGACAACTACGAGCAGTACTTC. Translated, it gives CASSDNYEQYF.

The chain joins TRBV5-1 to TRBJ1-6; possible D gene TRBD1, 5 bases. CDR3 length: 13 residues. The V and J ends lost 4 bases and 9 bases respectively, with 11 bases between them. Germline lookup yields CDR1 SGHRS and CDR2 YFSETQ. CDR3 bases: TGCGCCAGCAGCGCGGGACTAACTTCACCCCTCCACTTT. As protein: CASSAGLTSPLHF.

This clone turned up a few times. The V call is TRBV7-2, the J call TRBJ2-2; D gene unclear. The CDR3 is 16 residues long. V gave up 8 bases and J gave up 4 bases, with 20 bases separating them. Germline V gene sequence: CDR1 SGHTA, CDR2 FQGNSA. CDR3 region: CASSRGASLPTGELFF. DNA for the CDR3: TGTGCCAGCTCCCGAGGTGCATCCCTCCCCACCGGGGAGCTGTTTTTT.

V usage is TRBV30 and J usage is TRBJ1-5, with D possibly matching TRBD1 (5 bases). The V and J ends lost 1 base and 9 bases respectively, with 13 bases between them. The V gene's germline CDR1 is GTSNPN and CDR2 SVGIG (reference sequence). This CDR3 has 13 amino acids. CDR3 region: CAWSGQGGWPQHF. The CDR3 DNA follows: TGTGCCTGGAGTGGCCAGGGCGGTTGGCCCCAGCATTTT.

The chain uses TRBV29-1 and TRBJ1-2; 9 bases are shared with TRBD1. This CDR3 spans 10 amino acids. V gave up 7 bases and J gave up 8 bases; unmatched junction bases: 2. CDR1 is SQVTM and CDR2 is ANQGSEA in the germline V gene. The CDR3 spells CSAGTGGYTF. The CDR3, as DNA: TGCAGCGCAGGGACAGGGGGCTACACCTTC.

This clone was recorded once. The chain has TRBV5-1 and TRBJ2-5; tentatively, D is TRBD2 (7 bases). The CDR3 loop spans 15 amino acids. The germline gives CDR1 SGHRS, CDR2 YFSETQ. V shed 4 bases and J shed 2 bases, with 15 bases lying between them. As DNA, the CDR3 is TGCGCCAGCAGCCTGGGGGGGCCAGAGCAAGAGACCCAGTACTTC. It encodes CASSLGGPEQETQYF. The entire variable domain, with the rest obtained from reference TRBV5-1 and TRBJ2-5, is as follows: KAGVTQTPRYLIKTRGQQVTLSCSPISGHRSVSWYQQTPGQGLQFLFEYFSETQRNKGNFPGRFSGRQFSNSRSEMNVSTLELGDSALYLCASSLGGPEQETQYFGPGTRLLVL.

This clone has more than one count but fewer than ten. This chain's CDR3 is CASSTRTGGGYTF. CDR3 sequence (DNA): TGTGCCAGCAGTACCCGGACAGGGGGCGGCTACACCTTC. The chain combines TRBV27 with TRBJ1-2; 11 bases fit TRBD1. Germline assignment: CDR1 MNHEY and CDR2 SMNVEV (reference sequence). The CDR3 is 13 residues long. V lost 5 bases and J lost 8; bases outside the gene matches: 4.

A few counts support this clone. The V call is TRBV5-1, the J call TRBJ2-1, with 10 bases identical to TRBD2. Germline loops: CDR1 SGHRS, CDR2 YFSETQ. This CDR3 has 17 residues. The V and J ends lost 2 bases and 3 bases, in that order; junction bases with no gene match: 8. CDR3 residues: CASSFGTSATIYNEQFF. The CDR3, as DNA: TGCGCCAGCAGCTTTGGGACTAGCGCAACAATCTACAATGAGCAGTTCTTC.

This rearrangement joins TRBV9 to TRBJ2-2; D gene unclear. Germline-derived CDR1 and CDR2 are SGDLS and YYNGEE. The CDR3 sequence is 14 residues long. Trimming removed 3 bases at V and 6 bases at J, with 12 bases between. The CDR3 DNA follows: TGTGCCAGCAGCGCCCTAGAAATTCCCGGGGAGCTGTTTTTT. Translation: CASSALEIPGELFF. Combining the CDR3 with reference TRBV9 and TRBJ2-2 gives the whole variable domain DSGVTQTPKHLITATGQRVTLRCSPRSGDLSVYWYQQSLDQGLQFLIQYYNGEERAKGNILERFSAQQFPDLHSELNLSSLELGDSALYFCASSALEIPGELFFGEGSRLTVL.

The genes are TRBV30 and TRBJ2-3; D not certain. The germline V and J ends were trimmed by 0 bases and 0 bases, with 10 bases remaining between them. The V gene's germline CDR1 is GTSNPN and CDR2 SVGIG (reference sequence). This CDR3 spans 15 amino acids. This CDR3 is CAWSVSGFSTDTQYF. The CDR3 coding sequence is TGTGCCTGGAGTGTTTCCGGGTTTAGCACAGATACGCAGTATTTT.

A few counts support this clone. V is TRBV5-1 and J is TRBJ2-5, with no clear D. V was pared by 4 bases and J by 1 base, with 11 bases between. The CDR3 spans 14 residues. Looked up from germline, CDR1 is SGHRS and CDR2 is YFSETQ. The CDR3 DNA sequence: TGCGCCAGCAGCGGACCCTCGGGCCAAGAGACCCAGTACTTC. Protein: CASSGPSGQETQYF.

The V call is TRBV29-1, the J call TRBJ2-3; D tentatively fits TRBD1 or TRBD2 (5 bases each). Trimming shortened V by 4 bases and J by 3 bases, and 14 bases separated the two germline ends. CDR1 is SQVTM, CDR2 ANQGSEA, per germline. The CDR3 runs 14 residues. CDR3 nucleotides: TGCAGCGTTGTCGTTAGGGGAGCGACAGATACGCAGTATTTT. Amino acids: CSVVVRGATDTQYF.